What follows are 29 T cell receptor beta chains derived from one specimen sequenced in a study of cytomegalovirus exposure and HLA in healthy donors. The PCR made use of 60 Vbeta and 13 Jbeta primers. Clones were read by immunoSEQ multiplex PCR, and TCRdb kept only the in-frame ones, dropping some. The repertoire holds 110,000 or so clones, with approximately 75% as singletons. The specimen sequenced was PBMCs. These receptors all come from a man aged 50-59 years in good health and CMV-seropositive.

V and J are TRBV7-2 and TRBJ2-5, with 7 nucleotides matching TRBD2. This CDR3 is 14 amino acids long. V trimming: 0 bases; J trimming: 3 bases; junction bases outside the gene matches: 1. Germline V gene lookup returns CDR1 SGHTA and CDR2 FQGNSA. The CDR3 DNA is TGTGCCAGCAGCTTAGCGGCGGGAGAAGAGACCCAGTACTTC. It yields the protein CASSLAAGEETQYF. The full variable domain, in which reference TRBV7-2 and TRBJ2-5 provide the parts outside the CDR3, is GAGVSQSPSNKVTEKGKDVELRCDPISGHTALYWYRQSLGQGLEFLIYFQGNSAPDKSGLPSDRFSAERTGGSVSTLTIQRTQQEDSAVYLCASSLAAGEETQYFGPGTRLLVL.

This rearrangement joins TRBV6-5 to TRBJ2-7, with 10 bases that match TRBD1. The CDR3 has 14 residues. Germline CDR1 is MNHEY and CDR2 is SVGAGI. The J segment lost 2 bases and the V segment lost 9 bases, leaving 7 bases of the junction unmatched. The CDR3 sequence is CARLTGQGPYEQYF. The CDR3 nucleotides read TGTGCCAGACTAACGGGACAGGGGCCCTACGAGCAGTACTTC.

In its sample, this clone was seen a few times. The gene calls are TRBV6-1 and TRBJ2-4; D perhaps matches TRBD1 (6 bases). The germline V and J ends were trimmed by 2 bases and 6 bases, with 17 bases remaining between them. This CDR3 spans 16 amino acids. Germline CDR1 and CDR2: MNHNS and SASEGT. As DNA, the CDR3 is TGTGCCAGCAGTGAAAGGCGACAGGCCCCGATAAACATTCAGTACTTC. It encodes CASSERRQAPINIQYF.

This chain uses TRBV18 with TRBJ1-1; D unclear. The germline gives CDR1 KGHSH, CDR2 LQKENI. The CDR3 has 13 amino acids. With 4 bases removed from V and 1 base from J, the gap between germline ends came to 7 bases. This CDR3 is CASSHGENTEAFF. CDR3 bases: TGTGCCAGCTCACACGGGGAGAACACTGAAGCTTTCTTT.

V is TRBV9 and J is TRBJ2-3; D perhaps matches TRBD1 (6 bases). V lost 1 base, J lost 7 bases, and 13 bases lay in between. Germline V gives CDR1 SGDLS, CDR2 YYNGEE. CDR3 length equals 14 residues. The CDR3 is CASSVLGQDNTQYF. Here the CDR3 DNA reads TGTGCCAGCAGCGTATTGGGACAAGATAATACGCAGTATTTT.

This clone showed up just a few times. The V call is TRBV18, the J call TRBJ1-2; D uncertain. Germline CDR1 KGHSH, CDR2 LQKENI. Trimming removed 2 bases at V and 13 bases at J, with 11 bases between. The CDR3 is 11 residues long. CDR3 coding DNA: TGTGCCAGCTCACCAGGGGAGGATCGCACCTTC. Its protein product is CASSPGEDRTF.

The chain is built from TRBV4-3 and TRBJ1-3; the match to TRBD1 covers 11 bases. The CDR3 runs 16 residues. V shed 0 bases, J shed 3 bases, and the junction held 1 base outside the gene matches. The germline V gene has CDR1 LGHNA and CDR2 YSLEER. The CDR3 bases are TGCGCCAGCAGCCAAGATGGGACAGGGGGTGGAAACACCATATATTTT. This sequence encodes CASSQDGTGGGNTIYF.

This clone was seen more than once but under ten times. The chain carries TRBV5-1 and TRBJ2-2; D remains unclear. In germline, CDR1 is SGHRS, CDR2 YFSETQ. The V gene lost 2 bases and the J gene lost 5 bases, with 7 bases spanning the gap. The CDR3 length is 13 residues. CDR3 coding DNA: TGCGCCAGCAGCTTCCTTTGTACCGGGGAGCTGTTTTTT. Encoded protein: CASSFLCTGELFF. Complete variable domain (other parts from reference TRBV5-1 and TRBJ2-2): KAGVTQTPRYLIKTRGQQVTLSCSPISGHRSVSWYQQTPGQGLQFLFEYFSETQRNKGNFPGRFSGRQFSNSRSEMNVSTLELGDSALYLCASSFLCTGELFFGEGSRLTVL.

CDR3: CASSLVALATNYGYTF. CDR3 DNA: TGCGCCAGCAGCTTGGTTGCTCTTGCGACTAACTATGGCTACACCTTC. This chain uses TRBV5-1 with TRBJ1-2; D gene ambiguous. V lost 0 bases, J lost 0 bases, and 12 bases lay in between. Germline assignment: CDR1 SGHRS and CDR2 YFSETQ. The CDR3 is 16 amino acids.

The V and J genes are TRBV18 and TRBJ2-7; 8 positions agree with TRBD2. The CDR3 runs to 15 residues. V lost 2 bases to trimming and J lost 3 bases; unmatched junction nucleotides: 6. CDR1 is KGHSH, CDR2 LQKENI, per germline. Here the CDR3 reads CASSPGSGGVYEQYF. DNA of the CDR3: TGTGCCAGCTCACCAGGAAGCGGGGGCGTCTACGAGCAGTACTTC.

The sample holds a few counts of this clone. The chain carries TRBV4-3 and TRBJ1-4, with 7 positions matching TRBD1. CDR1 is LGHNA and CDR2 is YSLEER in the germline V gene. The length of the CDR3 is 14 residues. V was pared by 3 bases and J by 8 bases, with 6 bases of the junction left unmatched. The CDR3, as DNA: TGCGCCAGCAGCCATGACAGGGTGGGAGAAAAACTGTTTTTT. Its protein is CASSHDRVGEKLFF.

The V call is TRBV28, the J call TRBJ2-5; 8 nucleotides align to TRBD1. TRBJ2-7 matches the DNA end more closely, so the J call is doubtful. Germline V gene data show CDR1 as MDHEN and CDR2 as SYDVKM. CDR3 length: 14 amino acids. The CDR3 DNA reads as TGTGCCAGCAGTCCGGACAGGGCTTCCTACGAGCAGTACTTC. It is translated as CASSPDRASYEQYF.

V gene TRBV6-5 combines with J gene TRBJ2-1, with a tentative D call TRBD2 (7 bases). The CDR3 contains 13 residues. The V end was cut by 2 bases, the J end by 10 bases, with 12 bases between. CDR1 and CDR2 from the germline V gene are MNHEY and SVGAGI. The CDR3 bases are TGTGCCAGCAGTTACGGGGGGGGGCCCGAGCAGTTCTTC. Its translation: CASSYGGGPEQFF.

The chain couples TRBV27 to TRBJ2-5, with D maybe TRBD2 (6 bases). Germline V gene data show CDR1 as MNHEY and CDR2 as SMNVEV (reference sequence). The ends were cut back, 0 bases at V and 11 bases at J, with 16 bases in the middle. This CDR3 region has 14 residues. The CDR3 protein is CASSLSVEGSEQYF. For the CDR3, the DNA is TGTGCCAGCAGTTTATCTGTGGAGGGGAGTGAGCAGTACTTC.

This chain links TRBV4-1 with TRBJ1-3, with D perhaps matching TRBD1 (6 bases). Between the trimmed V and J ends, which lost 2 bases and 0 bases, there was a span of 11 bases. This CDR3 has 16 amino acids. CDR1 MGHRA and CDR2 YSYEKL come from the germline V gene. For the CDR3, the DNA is TGCGCCAGCAGCCAAACCGGACAGTACTCTGGAAACACCATATATTTT. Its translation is CASSQTGQYSGNTIYF.

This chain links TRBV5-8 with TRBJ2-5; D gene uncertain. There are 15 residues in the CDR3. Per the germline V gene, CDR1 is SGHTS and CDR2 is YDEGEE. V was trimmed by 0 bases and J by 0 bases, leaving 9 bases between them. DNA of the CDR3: TGTGCCAGCAGCTTGGTTCTGGCAGACCAAGAGACCCAGTACTTC. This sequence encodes CASSLVLADQETQYF.

CDR3: CASSPPGGAANTGELFF. In nucleotides, the CDR3 is TGTGCCAGCTCACCGCCCGGGGGTGCGGCGAACACCGGGGAGCTGTTTTTT. V is TRBV18 and J is TRBJ2-2, with a weak D call TRBD2 (6 bases). V was pared by 3 bases and J by 0 bases, with 14 bases between. The CDR3 sequence is 17 residues long. CDR1 is KGHSH, CDR2 LQKENI, per germline. Using reference TRBV18 and TRBJ2-2 for the parts outside the CDR3, the full variable domain is NAGVMQNPRHLVRRRGQEARLRCSPMKGHSHVYWYRQLPEEGLKFMVYLQKENIIDESGMPKERFSAEFPKEGPSILRIQQVVRGDSAAYFCASSPPGGAANTGELFFGEGSRLTVL.

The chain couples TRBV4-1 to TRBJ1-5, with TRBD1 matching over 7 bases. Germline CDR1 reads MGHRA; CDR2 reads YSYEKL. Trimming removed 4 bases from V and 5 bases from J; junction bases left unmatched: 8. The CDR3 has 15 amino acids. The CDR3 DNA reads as TGCGCCAGCAGCCGCGGGACAGACCGGGATCAGCCCCAGCATTTT. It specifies CASSRGTDRDQPQHF.

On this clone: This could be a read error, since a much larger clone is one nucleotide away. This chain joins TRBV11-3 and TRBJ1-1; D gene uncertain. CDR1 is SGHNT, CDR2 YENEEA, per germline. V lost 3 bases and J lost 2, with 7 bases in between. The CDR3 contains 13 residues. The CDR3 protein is CASSFGPNTEAFF. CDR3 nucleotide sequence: TGTGCCAGCAGCTTTGGGCCAAACACTGAAGCTTTCTTT.

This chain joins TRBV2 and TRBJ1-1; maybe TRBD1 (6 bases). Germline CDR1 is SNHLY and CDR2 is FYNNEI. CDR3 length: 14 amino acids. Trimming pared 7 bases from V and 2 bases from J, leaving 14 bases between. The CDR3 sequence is CASKGEGGNTEAFF. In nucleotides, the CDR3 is TGTGCCAGCAAGGGGGAGGGGGGAAACACTGAAGCTTTCTTT.

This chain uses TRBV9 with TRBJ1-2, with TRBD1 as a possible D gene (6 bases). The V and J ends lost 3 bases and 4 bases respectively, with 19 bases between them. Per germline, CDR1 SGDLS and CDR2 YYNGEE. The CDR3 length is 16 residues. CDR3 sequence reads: CASSALGTGYSYGYTF. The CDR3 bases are TGTGCCAGCAGCGCCCTAGGTACAGGGTATAGCTATGGCTACACCTTC. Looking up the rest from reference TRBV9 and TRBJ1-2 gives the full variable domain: DSGVTQTPKHLITATGQRVTLRCSPRSGDLSVYWYQQSLDQGLQFLIQYYNGEERAKGNILERFSAQQFPDLHSELNLSSLELGDSALYFCASSALGTGYSYGYTFGSGTRLTVV.

Written as DNA, the CDR3 is TGTGCCAGTAGTTCAGGGGCGATCGGATCGTACTCCTATAATTCACCCCTCCACTTT. It specifies CASSSGAIGSYSYNSPLHF. V and J are TRBV19 and TRBJ1-6, with D possibly being TRBD1 (6 bases). Germline CDR1 and CDR2: LNHDA and SQIVND (reference sequence). The CDR3 is made up of 19 amino acids. With 5 bases removed from V and 0 bases from J, the gap between germline ends came to 20 bases.

This CDR3 is CASSQDLSSYNEQFF. The CDR3 coding sequence is TGTGCCAGCAGCCAAGATTTGAGCTCCTACAATGAGCAGTTCTTC. The chain combines TRBV4-2 with TRBJ2-1; D is unresolved. CDR1 is LGHNA, CDR2 YNFKEQ, per germline. The ends were cut back, 0 bases at V and 0 bases at J, with 6 bases in the middle. The CDR3 sequence is 15 residues long.

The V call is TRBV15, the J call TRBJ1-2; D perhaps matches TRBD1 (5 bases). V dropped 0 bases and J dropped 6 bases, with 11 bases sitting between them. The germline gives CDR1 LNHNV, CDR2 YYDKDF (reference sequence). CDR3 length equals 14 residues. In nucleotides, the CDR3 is TGTGCCACCAGCAGAGAACAGGTTCCGAATGGCTACACCTTC. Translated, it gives CATSREQVPNGYTF. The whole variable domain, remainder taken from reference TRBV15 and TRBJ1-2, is DAMVIQNPRYQVTQFGKPVTLSCSQTLNHNVMYWYQQKSSQAPKLLFHYYDKDFNNEADTPDNFQSRRPNTSFCFLDIRSPGLGDTAMYLCATSREQVPNGYTFGSGTRLTVV.

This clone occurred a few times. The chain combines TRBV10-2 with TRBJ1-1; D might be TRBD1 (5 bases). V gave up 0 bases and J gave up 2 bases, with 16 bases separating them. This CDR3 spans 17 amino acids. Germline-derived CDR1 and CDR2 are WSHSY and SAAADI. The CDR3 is CASSESWGLGGNTEAFF. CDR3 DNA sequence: TGCGCCAGCAGTGAGTCATGGGGTCTGGGGGGAAACACTGAAGCTTTCTTT.

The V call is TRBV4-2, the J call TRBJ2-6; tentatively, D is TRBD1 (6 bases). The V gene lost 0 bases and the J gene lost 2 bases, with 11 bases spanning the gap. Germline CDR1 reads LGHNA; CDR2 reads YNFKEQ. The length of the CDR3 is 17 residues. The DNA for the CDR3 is TGTGCCAGCAGCCAAGAGATAACAGGGCCTGGGGCCAACGTCCTGACTTTC. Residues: CASSQEITGPGANVLTF.

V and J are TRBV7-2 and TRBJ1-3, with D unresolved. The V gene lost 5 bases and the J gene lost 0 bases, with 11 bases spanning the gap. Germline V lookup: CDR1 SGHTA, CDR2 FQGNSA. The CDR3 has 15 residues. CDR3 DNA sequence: TGTGCCAGCAGCCCAGGTGGAACCTCTGGAAACACCATATATTTT. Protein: CASSPGGTSGNTIYF.

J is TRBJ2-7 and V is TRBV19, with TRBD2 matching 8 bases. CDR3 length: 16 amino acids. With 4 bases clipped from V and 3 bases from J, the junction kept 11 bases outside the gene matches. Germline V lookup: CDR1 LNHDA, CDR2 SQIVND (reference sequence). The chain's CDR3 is CASSTLSGANYYEQYF. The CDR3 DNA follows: TGTGCCAGTAGTACCCTTAGCGGGGCCAACTACTACGAGCAGTACTTC.

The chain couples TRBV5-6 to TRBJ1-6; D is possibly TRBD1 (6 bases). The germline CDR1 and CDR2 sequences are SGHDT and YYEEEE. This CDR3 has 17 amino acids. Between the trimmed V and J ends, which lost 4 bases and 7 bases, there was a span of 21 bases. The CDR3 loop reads CASSQFMTGGRNSPLHF. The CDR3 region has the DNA TGTGCCAGCAGCCAATTCATGACAGGCGGGAGGAATTCACCCCTCCACTTT.